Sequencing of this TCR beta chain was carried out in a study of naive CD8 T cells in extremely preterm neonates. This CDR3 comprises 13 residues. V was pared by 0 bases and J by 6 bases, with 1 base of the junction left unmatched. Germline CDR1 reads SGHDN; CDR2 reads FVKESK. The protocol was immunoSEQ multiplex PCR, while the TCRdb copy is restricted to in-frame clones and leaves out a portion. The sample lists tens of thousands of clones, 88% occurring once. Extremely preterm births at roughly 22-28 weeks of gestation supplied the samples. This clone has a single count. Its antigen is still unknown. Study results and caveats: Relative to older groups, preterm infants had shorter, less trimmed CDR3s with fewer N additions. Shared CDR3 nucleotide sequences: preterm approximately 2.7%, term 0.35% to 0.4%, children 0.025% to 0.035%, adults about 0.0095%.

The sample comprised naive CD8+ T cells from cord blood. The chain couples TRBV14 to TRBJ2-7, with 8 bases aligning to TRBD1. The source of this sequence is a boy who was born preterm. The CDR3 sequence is CASSQDRGREQYF. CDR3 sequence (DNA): TGTGCCAGCAGCCAAGACAGGGGGCGCGAGCAGTACTTC.